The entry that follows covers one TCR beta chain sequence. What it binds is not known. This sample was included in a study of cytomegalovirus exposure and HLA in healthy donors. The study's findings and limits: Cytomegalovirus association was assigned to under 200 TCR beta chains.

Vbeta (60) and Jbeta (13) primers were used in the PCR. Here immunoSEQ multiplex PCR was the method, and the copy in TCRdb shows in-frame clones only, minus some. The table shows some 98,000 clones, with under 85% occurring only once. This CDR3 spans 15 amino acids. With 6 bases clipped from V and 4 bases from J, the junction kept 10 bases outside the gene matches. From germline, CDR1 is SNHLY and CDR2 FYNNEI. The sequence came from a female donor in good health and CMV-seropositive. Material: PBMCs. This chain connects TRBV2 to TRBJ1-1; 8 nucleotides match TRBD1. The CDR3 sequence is CASRGDRGWFTEAFF. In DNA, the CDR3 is TGTGCCAGCAGAGGAGACAGGGGTTGGTTCACTGAAGCTTTCTTT.